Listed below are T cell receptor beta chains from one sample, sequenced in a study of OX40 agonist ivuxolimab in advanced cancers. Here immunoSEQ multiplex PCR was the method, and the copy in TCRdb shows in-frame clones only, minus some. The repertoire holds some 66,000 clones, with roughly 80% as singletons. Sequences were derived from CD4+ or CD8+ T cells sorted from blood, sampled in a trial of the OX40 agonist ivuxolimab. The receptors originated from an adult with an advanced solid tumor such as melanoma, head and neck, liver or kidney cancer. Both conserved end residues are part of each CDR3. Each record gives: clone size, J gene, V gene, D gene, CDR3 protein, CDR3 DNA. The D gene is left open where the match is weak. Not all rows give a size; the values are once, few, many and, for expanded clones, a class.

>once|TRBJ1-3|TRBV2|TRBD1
CASRDRGSSGNTIYF
TGTGCCAGCAGAGACAGGGGGTCCTCTGGAAACACCATATATTTT
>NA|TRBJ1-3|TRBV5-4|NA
CATSRGGLTGNTIYF
TGTGCCACTTCACGGGGGGGCTTGACTGGAAACACCATATATTTT
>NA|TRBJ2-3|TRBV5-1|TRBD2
CASLPLAGGNTQYF
TGCGCCAGCTTGCCGCTAGCGGGGGGTAATACGCAGTATTTT
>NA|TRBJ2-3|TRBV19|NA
CASTSSADTQYF
TGTGCCAGTACCTCTAGCGCAGATACGCAGTATTTT
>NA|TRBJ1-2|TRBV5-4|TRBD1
CASSLTGDYGYTF
TGTGCCAGCAGCTTGACAGGGGACTATGGCTACACCTTC
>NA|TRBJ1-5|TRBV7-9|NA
CASSTGLSNQPQHF
TGTGCCAGCTCCACGGGGCTTAGCAATCAGCCCCAGCATTTT
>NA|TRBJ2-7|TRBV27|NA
CASGPNSRDEQYF
TGTGCCAGCGGACCGAATAGTAGGGACGAGCAGTACTTC
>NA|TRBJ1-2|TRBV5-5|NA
CASRQWAPWGYTF
TGTGCCAGCAGGCAGTGGGCTCCTTGGGGCTACACCTTC
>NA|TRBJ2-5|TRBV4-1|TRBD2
CASSQDRASGGETQYF
TGCGCCAGCAGCCAAGATAGGGCTAGCGGAGGTGAGACCCAGTACTTC
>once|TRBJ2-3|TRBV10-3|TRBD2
CAISDRTSGRASAAHTDTQYF
TGTGCCATCAGTGACCGGACTAGCGGGAGGGCCTCCGCCGCACACACAGATACGCAGTATTTT
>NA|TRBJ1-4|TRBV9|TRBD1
CASSAGGGGTGGEKLFF
TGTGCCAGCAGCGCCGGGGGTGGCGGGACAGGAGGTGAAAAACTGTTTTTT
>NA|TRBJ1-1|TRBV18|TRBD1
CASSLPGTGLGVWTEAFF
TGTGCCAGCTCACTACCCGGGACAGGGCTCGGTGTGTGGACTGAAGCTTTCTTT
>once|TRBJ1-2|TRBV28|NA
CAGGTATYGYTF
TGTGCCGGCGGGACCGCAACCTATGGCTACACCTTC
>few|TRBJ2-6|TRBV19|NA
CASSTTGSGANVLTF
TGTGCCAGTAGTACCACAGGCTCTGGGGCCAACGTCCTGACTTTC
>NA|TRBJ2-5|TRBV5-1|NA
CASSLVSGQETQYF
TGCGCCAGCAGCTTGGTTAGTGGGCAAGAGACCCAGTACTTC
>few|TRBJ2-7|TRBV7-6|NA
CASSLAGGNSYEQYF
TGTGCCAGCAGCTTAGCGGGAGGTAACTCCTACGAGCAGTACTTC
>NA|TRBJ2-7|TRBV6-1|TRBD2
CASSVGSGSYEQYF
TGTGCCAGCAGTGTGGGTAGCGGGAGCTACGAGCAGTACTTC
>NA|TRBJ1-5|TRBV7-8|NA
CASSLGAGWSVISPQHF
TGTGCCAGCAGCTTAGGCGCCGGATGGTCCGTAATCTCGCCCCAGCATTTT
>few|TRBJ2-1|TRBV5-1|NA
CASSLRLSSYNEQFF
TGCGCCAGCAGCTTGCGCTTAAGCTCCTACAATGAGCAGTTCTTC
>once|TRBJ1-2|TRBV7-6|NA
CASSQDFSVPTGYTF
TGTGCCAGCAGCCAGGACTTCTCGGTCCCCACTGGCTACACCTTC
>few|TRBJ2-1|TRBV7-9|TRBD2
CASSTRLAGGPLREQFF
TGTGCCAGCAGCACAAGACTAGCGGGGGGCCCGTTACGCGAGCAGTTCTTC
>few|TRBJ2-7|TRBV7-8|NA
CASSLGRRTYEQYF
TGTGCCAGCAGCTTAGGTCGGCGGACCTACGAGCAGTACTTC
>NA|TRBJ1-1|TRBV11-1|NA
CASSLEGAEAFF
TGTGCCAGCAGCTTAGAAGGGGCTGAAGCTTTCTTT
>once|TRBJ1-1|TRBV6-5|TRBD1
CASRDRGNGEAFF
TGTGCCAGCAGAGACAGGGGAAATGGTGAAGCTTTCTTT
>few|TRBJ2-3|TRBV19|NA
CASSGLGPSTDTQYF
TGTGCCAGTAGTGGGCTAGGCCCGAGCACAGATACGCAGTATTTT
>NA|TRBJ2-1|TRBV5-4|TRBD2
CASQRAGGGNNEQFF
TGTGCCAGCCAGAGAGCGGGAGGAGGGAACAATGAGCAGTTCTTC
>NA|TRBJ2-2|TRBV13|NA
CASKRRDRPSTGELFF
TGTGCCAGCAAACGGCGAGACAGGCCGAGTACCGGGGAGCTGTTTTTT
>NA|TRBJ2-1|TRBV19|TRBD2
CASSMGTSADEQFF
TGTGCCAGTAGTATGGGGACTAGTGCGGATGAGCAGTTCTTC
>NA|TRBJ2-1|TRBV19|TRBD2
CASMSSGRAFDEQFF
TGTGCCAGTATGAGTAGCGGGAGGGCCTTCGATGAGCAGTTCTTC